In its sample, the clone carrying this TCR beta chain was seen a few times. Antigen specificity is unknown. Losses at the gene ends were 5 bases for V and 2 bases for J; bases not matched to a gene: 6. The CDR3 is made up of 15 amino acids. From germline, CDR1 is MDHEN and CDR2 SYDVKM. The sample comes from a study of T cell responses to AZD1222 COVID-19 vaccine. Study findings and constraints: Repertoires were sampled only after the peak T cell response. A mostly white British donor set with more females was recruited, and clonal diversity was possibly underestimated. Close to half of spike-specific TCRs reportedly recognize unmutated variant regions. There were vaccine-associated CD4 TCRs across spike, dominant at 160-218 and 743-854.

Sequenced by immunoSEQ multiplex PCR; TCRdb stores in-frame clones only, minus some. The top ten hold roughly 8.9% of the sample, which has over 100,000 clones, 70% to 90% seen once. Sequences were derived from peripheral blood, sampled on day 0 of AZD1222 vaccination. The sequence was obtained from an adult in good health. This chain connects TRBV28 to TRBJ1-3; 7 positions agree with TRBD1. The CDR3 coding sequence is TGTGCCAGCAGTCCTTTGACAGGGACTGGAAACACCATATATTTT. This gives the protein CASSPLTGTGNTIYF.